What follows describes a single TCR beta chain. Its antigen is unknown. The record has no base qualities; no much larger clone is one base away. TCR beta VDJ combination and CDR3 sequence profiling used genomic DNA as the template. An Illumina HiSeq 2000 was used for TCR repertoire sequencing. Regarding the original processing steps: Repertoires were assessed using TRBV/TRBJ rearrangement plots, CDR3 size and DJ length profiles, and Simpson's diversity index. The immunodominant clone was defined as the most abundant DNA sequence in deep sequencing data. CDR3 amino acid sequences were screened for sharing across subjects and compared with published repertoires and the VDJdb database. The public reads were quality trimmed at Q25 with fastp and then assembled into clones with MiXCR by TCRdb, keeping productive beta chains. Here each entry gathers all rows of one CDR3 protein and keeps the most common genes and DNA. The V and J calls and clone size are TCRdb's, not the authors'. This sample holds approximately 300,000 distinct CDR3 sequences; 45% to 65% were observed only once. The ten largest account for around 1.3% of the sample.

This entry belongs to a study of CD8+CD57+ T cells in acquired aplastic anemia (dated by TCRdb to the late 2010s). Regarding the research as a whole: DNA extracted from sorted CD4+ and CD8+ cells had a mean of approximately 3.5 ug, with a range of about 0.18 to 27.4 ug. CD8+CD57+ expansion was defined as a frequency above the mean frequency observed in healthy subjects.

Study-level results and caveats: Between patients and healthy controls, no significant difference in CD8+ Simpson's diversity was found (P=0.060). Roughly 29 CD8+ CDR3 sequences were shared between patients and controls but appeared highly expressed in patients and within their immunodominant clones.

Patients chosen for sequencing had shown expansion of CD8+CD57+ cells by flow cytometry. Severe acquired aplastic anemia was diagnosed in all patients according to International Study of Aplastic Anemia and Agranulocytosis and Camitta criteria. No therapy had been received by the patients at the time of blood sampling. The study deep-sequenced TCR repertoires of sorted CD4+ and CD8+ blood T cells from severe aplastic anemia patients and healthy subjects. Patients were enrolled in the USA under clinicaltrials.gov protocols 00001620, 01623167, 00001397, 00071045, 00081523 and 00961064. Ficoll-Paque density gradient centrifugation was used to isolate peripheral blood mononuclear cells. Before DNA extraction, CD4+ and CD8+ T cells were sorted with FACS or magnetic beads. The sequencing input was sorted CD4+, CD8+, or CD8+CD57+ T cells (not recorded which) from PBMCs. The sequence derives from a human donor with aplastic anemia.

The DNA reads TGTGCCAGCAGGAAAGAGGGACAGGTTAATTCACCCCTCCACTTT. Translated, it reads CASRKEGQVNSPLHF. The chain is made from TRBV6-5 and TRBJ1-6, and 8 junction bases match TRBD1. V is trimmed back by 6 bases and J by 6 bases, and the junction contains 7 bases that no gene match accounts for. Reading from cysteine to phenylalanine, the CDR3 counts 15 amino acids. Left in the record is the CDR3 DNA by itself, 45 bases read in frame from the first base. CDR1 and CDR2 are drawn from the germline V gene: MNHEY, SVGAGI.